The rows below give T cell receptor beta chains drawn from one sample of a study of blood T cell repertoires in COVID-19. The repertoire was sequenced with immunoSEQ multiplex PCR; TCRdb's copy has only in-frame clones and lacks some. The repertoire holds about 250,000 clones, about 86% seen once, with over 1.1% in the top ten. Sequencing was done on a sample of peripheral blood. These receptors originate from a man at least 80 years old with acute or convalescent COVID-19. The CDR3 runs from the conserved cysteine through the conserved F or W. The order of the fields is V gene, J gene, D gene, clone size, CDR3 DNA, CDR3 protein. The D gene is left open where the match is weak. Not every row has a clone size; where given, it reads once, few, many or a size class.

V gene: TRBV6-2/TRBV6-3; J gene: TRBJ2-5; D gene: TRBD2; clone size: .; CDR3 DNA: TGTGCCAGCAGTTACGGGGGACTAGCGGCCCAAGAGACCCAGTACTTC; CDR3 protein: CASSYGGLAAQETQYF
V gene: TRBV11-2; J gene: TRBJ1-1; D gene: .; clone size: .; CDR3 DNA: TGTGCCAGCAGCTTAAGGGGCCGATCAATGAACACTGAAGCTTTCTTT; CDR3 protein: CASSLRGRSMNTEAFF
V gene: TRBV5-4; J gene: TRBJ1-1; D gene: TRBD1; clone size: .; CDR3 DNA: TGTGCCAGCAGCCACCGGGACAGGGGTAACACTGAAGCTTTCTTT; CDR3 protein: CASSHRDRGNTEAFF
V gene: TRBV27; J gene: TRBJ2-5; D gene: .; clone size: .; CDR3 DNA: TGTGCCAGCAGTTTATCGGGCAGGGGTTTTACGCTGACCCAGTACTTC; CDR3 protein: CASSLSGRGFTLTQYF
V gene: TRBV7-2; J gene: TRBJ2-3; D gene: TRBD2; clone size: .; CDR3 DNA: TGTGCCAGCAGCGTACCACTAGCGGGATCCACAGATACGCAGTATTTT; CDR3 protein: CASSVPLAGSTDTQYF
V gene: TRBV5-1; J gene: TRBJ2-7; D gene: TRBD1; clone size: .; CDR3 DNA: TGCGCCAGCAGCCTGGCCGGGACAGGGGATTACGAGCAGTACTTC; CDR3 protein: CASSLAGTGDYEQYF
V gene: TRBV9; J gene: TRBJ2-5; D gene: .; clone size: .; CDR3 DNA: TGTGCCAGCAGCGTAGATCAGGGCAGAGAGACCCAGTACTTC; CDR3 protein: CASSVDQGRETQYF
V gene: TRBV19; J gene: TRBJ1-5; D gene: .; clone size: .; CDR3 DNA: TGTGCCAGTAATAATTTCAATCAGCCCCAGCATTTT; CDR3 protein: CASNNFNQPQHF
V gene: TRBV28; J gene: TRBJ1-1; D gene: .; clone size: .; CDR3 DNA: TGTGCCAGCAGTTCAACTAACACTGAAGCTTTCTTT; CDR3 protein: CASSSTNTEAFF
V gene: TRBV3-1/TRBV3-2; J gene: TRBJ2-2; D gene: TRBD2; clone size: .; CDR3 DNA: TGTGCCAGCAGCCAAGGGGGACTAGCGGGAGGAGGGCTGTTTTTT; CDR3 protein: CASSQGGLAGGGLFF
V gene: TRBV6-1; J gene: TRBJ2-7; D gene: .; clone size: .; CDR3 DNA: TGTGCCAGCAGTGAACTCTACGAGCAGTACTTC; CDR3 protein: CASSELYEQYF
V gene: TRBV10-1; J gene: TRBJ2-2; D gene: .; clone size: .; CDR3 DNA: TGCGCCAGCAGAAACAGGCTGAACACCGGGGAGCTGTTTTTT; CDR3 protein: CASRNRLNTGELFF
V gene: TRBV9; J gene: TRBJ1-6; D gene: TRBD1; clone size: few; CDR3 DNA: TGTGCCAGCAGCGCCCCGACAGGGGGCTCCTATAATTCACCCCTCCACTTT; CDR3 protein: CASSAPTGGSYNSPLHF
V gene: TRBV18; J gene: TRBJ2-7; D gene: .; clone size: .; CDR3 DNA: TGTGCCAGCTCACCGTTAGGGGGCGAGCAGTACTTC; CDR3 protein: CASSPLGGEQYF
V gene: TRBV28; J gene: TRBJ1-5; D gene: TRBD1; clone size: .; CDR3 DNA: TGTGCCAGCAGTTTACTACAGGGGAGCAATCAGCCCCAGCATTTT; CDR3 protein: CASSLLQGSNQPQHF
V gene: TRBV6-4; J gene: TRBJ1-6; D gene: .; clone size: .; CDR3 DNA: TGTGCCAGCAGGAGCCGGGATGATTCACCCCTCCACTTT; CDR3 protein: CASRSRDDSPLHF
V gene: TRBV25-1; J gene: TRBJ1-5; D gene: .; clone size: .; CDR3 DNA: TGTGCCAGCAGTCTCCGGGGGGATCAGCCCCAGCATTTT; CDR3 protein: CASSLRGDQPQHF
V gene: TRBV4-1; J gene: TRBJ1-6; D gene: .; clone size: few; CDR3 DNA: TGCGCCAGCGGAGGGAACCAGGGCAAGACACCCCTCCACTTT; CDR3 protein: CASGGNQGKTPLHF
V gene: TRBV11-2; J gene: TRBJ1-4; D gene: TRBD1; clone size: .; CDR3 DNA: TGTGCCAGCAGCGCGGACAGGCAGAGTGAAAAACTGTTTTTT; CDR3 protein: CASSADRQSEKLFF
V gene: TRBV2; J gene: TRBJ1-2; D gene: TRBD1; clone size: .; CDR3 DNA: TGTGCCAGCAGGGGACAGGGCCCAGAGGGCTACACCTTC; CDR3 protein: CASRGQGPEGYTF
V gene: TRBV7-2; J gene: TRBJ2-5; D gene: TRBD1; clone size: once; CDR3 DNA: TGTGCCAGCACCCGTCAGACAGGGGAAGGCGAGACCCAGTACTTC; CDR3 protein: CASTRQTGEGETQYF
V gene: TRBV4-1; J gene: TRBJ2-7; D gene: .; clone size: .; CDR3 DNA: TGCGCCAGCAGCCAAGATCCAAGGCCTTCAGGGAACGAGCAGTACTTC; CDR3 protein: CASSQDPRPSGNEQYF
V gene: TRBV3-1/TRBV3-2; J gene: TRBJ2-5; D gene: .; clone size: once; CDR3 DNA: TGTGCCAGCAGCTACAAAGAGACCCAGTACTTC; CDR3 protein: CASSYKETQYF
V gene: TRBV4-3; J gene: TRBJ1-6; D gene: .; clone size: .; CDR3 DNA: TGCGCCAGCAGCCAAGGGGACACCGATAATTCACCCCTCCACTTT; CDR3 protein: CASSQGDTDNSPLHF
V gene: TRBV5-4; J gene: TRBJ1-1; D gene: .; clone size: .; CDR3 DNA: TGTGCCAGCAGGATATGGACTGCCAACACTGAAGCTTTCTTT; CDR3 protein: CASRIWTANTEAFF
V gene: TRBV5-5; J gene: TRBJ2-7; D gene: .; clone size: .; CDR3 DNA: TGTGCCAGCAGCTCCCCCGGCTCCTACGAGCAGTACTTC; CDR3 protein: CASSSPGSYEQYF
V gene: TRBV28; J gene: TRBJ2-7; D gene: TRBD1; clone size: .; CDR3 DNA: TGTGCCAGCAGAGGGACAGGGGAAGGGGTCGACGAGCAGTACTTC; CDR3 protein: CASRGTGEGVDEQYF
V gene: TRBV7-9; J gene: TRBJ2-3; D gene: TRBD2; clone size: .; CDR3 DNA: TGTGCCAGCAGCTTAAGGGAGGGGAGGACGGATACGCAGTATTTT; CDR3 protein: CASSLREGRTDTQYF
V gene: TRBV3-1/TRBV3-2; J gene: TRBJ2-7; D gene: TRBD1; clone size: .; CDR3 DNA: TGTGCCAGCAGCCAAGTAGGGGGTGACAGGGCCTACGAGCAGTACTTC; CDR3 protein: CASSQVGGDRAYEQYF
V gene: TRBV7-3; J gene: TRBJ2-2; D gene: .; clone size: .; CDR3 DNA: TGTGCCAGCAGTTTCAATAGAGGGTCCGGGGAGCTGTTTTTT; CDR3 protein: CASSFNRGSGELFF
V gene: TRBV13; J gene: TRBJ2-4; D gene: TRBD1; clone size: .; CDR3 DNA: TGTGCCAGCAGCCGACAGGGATTGTCCAAAAACATTCAGTACTTC; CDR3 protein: CASSRQGLSKNIQYF
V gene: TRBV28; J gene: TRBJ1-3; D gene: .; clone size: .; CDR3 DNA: TGTGCCAGCAGTTCACCTCCAGGGGTCAGCTCTGGAAACACCATATATTTT; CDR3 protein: CASSSPPGVSSGNTIYF
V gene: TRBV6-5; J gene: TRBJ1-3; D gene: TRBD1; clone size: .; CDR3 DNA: TGTGCCAGCACCCGGACAGGGGGAAACACCATATATTTT; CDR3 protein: CASTRTGGNTIYF
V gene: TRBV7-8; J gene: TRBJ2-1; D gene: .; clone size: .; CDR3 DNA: TGTGCCAGCAGCCTACTGGTCGACTCCAAGGATGAGCAGTTCTTC; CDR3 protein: CASSLLVDSKDEQFF
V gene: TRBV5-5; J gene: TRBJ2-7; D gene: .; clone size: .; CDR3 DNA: TGTGCCAGCAGCCCCCAGGGCAGGCTCCCCACCTACGAGCAGTACTTC; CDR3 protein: CASSPQGRLPTYEQYF
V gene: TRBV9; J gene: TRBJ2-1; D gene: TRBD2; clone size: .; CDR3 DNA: TGTGCCAGCAGCGTAGAGGGGCTAGCGGGAGTGGATGAGCAGTTCTTC; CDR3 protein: CASSVEGLAGVDEQFF
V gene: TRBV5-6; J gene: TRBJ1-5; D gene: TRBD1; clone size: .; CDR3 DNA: TGTGCCAGCAGCTTGGGAGGGGGCGGTCAGCCCCAGCATTTT; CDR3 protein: CASSLGGGGQPQHF
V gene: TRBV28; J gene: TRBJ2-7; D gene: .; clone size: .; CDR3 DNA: TGTGCCAGCACCCCCGCGACGGGGGTCTACGAGCAGTACTTC; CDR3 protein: CASTPATGVYEQYF
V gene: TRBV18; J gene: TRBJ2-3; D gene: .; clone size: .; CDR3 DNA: TGTGCCAGCTCACTTTTTGACCGGGACAAACATACGCAGTATTTT; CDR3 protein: CASSLFDRDKHTQYF
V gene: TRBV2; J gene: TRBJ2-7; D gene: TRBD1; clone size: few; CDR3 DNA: TGTGCCAGCAGTGAATCGACAGGGCGGTCCTACGAGCAGTACTTC; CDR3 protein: CASSESTGRSYEQYF
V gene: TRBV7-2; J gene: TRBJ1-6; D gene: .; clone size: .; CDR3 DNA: TGTGCCAGCAGCCCCACGACCGGTTCTAGTTCACCCCTCCACTTT; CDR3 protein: CASSPTTGSSSPLHF
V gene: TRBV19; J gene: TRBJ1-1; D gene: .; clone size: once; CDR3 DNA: TGTGCCAGTAGTATACGGGGTCTGCCTTTCTTT; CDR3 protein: CASSIRGLPFF